The TCR beta chain described here comes from a study of T cell repertoires in cytomegalovirus infection. Study information: An indication of both CMV infection and matching HLA type came from public TCR beta signatures.

The ends were cut back, 2 bases at V and 7 bases at J, with 6 bases in the middle. CDR3 size: 12 residues. Germline V gene lookup returns CDR1 SGHTA and CDR2 FQGNSA. This clonotype was picked up a small number of times. Its antigen is currently unknown. TCRdb recomputed calls from the reads with MiXCR, one row per CDR3 protein. The data contain approximately 390,000 distinct CDR3 sequences, just under 35% of them seen just once; the ten biggest clones take up roughly 13%. Study-wide points: Frequencies of public TCR beta families were cumulated, and this identified carriers of CMV plus the relevant HLA. HLA-C-restricted CMV-specific TCR beta clonotypes prevailed in the ex vivo response.

This clonotype was sampled from a human donor in good health (CMV status not recorded). Some clones in this sample may be carry-over from other donors' samples. The chain employs TRBV7-2 and TRBJ1-5; D call uncertain. The material sequenced was cultured PBMCs, taken from culture after CMV antigen stimulation. The CDR3 region is CASSLSFQPQHF. The CDR3 DNA sequence: TGTGCCAGCAGCTTATCATTCCAGCCCCAGCATTTT.